This T cell receptor (beta chain) was observed in a study of early T cells in non-severe SARS-CoV-2 infection. Study details: Alpha and beta chains were unpaired, from unsorted whole-blood bulk RNA.

The library protocol tagged individual cDNA molecules with unique molecular identifiers. Each CDR3 protein gets one entry after TCRdb re-called the 5' RACE reads with MiXCR. The top ten clones hold roughly 4.2% of a sample with roughly 64,000 distinct CDR3 sequences, roughly 13% of them seen once. V lost 0 bases to trimming and J lost 5 bases, with 10 bases between them. The CDR3 sequence is 15 residues long. Per germline, CDR1 MGHRA and CDR2 YSYEKL. The sequencing input was whole blood. The sequence was obtained from an adult who was a healthcare worker with PCR-confirmed SARS-CoV-2 infection or an uninfected control (not recorded which). The chain recombines TRBV4-1 with TRBJ2-2; no reliable D call. In DNA, the CDR3 is TGCGCCAGCAGCCAAGATGGGCTAGGGACCGGGGAGCTGTTTTTT. Residues: CASSQDGLGTGELFF.